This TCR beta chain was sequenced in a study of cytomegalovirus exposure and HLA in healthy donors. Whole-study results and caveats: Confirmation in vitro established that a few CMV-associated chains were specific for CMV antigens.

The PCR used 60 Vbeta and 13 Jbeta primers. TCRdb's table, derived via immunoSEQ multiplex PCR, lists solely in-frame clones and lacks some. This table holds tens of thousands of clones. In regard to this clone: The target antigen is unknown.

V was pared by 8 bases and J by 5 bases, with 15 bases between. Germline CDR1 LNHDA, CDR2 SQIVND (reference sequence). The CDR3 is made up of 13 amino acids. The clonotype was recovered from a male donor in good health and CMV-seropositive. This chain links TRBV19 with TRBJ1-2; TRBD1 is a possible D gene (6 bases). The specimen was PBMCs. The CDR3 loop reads CASRSGVQYGYTF. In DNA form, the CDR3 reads TGTGCCAGTCGCTCAGGGGTACAGTATGGCTACACCTTC.